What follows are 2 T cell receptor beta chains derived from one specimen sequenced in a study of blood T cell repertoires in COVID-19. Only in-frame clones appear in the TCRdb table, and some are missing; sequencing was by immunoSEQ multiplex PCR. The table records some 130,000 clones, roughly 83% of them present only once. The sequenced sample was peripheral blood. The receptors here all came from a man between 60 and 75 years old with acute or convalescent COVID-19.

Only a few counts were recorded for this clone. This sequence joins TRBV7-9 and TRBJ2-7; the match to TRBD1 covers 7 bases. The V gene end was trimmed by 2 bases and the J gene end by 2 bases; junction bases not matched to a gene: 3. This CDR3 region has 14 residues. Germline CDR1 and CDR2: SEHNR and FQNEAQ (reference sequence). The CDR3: CASSLHRGPYEQYF. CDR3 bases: TGTGCCAGCAGCTTACACAGGGGACCCTACGAGCAGTACTTC.

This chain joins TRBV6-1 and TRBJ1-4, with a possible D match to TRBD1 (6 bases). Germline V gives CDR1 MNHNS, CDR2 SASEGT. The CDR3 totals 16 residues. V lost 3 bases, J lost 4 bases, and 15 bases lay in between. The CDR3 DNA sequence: TGTGCCAGCAGTGAGTTTTGGGGCAGGGGTAATGAAAAACTGTTTTTT. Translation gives CASSEFWGRGNEKLFF.